These 19 T cell receptor beta chains came from one sample sequenced in a study of T cell repertoires in cytomegalovirus infection. TCRdb reprocessed the reads with MiXCR, giving one entry per CDR3 protein. The sample consists of about 130,000 distinct CDR3 sequences, 20% to 30% of them appearing once. Antigens for these TCRs are unknown. Sequenced material: PBMCs, sequenced either directly or after in vitro stimulation (not recorded which). These receptors all come from a human donor in good health (CMV status not recorded). Some clones in this sample may be carry-over from other donors' samples.

The chain combines TRBV19 with TRBJ2-1; the D is unclear. The V gene's germline CDR1 is LNHDA and CDR2 SQIVND (reference sequence). V lost 2 bases and J 13 bases, leaving 9 bases between the germline ends. The CDR3 sequence is 11 residues long. The CDR3 DNA reads as TGTGCCAGTAGTATACTTGTCCCTCAGTTCTTC. The encoded protein is CASSILVPQFF.

The chain combines TRBV10-3 with TRBJ2-7; 12 nucleotides line up with TRBD2. This CDR3 contains 13 residues. Trimming cost V 6 bases and J 6 bases; bases outside gene matches: 3. Germline CDR1 ENHRY, CDR2 SYGVKD. The CDR3 loop reads CAIRLAGGSEQYV. As DNA, the CDR3 is TGTGCCATCAGGCTAGCGGGAGGGTCCGAGCAGTACGTC.

This clonotype was detected many times. The rearrangement joins TRBV12-3 or TRBV12-4 to TRBJ2-3; no clear D gene. The V gene lost 3 bases and the J gene lost 4 bases, with 5 bases spanning the gap. The CDR3 is 12 residues long. The CDR3 sequence: CASSFVADTQYF. CDR3 sequence (DNA): TGTGCCAGCAGTTTCGTTGCAGATACGCAGTATTTT.

This clonotype was counted only a few times. J is TRBJ1-6 and V is TRBV19; 9 nucleotides line up with TRBD1. Per the germline V gene, CDR1 is LNHDA and CDR2 is SQIVND (reference sequence). V was clipped by 0 bases and J by 5 bases; unmatched bases: 5. The CDR3 contains 17 residues. The CDR3 nucleotides read TGTGCCAGTAGTATAGAGGCCGGGACAGGGAATAATTCACCCCTCCACTTT. Residues: CASSIEAGTGNNSPLHF.

This sequence joins TRBV6-6 and TRBJ2-1, with D uncertain. This CDR3 is 17 amino acids long. The germline CDR1 and CDR2 sequences are MNHNY and SVGAGI (reference sequence). Trimming stripped 0 bases from V and 1 base from J, with 13 bases between. CDR3 loop: CASSYSTTGLSYNEQFF. The CDR3 region has the DNA TGTGCCAGCAGTTACTCGACGACTGGGTTGTCCTACAATGAGCAGTTCTTC.

This clonotype was picked up a small number of times. The J gene is TRBJ1-1, the V gene TRBV11-1, with TRBD1 matching over 11 bases. Germline V gene lookup returns CDR1 SGHAT and CDR2 FQDESV (reference sequence). The CDR3 has 15 amino acids. The J segment lost 2 bases and the V segment lost 4 bases, leaving 3 bases of the junction unmatched. In nucleotides, the CDR3 is TGTGCCAGCAGCTCTCGGACAGGGGGCAACACTGAAGCTTTCTTT. Encoded protein: CASSSRTGGNTEAFF.

The chain recombines TRBV9 with TRBJ2-1; 10 bases map to TRBD2. CDR1 and CDR2 from the germline V gene are SGDLS and YYNGEE. V dropped 3 bases and J dropped 7; count of bases not matched to a gene: 7. CDR3 length: 15 amino acids. The CDR3 here is CASSAGLAPGNEQFF. CDR3 coding DNA: TGTGCCAGCAGCGCGGGACTAGCGCCGGGAAATGAGCAGTTCTTC.

This clonotype was recorded at least ten times. The J gene is TRBJ2-3, the V gene TRBV12-3 or TRBV12-4; 10 bases fit TRBD2. This CDR3 comprises 16 residues. Trimming removed 3 bases from V and 4 bases from J; junction bases left unmatched: 7. The CDR3 is CASSFWASGSADTQYF. As DNA, the CDR3 is TGTGCCAGCAGTTTTTGGGCTAGCGGGAGTGCAGATACGCAGTATTTT.

The chain uses TRBV29-1 and TRBJ1-5; 7 bases align to TRBD1. CDR1 and CDR2 (germline): SQVTM, ANQGSEA. CDR3 length: 13 residues. V shed 7 bases, J shed 2 bases, and the junction held 5 bases outside the gene matches. CDR3 amino acids: CSAQGQGNQPQHF. DNA for the CDR3: TGCAGCGCCCAAGGACAGGGCAATCAGCCCCAGCATTTT.

This clonotype was seen a few times. The genes are TRBV6-5 and TRBJ2-5; D remains ambiguous. The germline V gene has CDR1 MNHEY and CDR2 SVGAGI. This CDR3 is built from 16 residues. Trimming took off 0 bases at V and 0 bases at J, with 11 bases between the two ends. This chain's CDR3 is CASSYSRRKNQETQYF. Here the CDR3 DNA reads TGTGCCAGCAGTTACTCGAGGCGTAAGAACCAAGAGACCCAGTACTTC.

This clonotype was recorded many times. The rearrangement links TRBV12-3 or TRBV12-4 to TRBJ2-2, with 13 bases matching TRBD2. V shed 7 bases and J 6 bases; nucleotides not matched to a gene: 5. The CDR3 is 15 amino acids. Here the CDR3 DNA reads TGTGCCAGCACCACGGGACTAGCGGGATCCGGGGAGCTGTTTTTT. Protein sequence: CASTTGLAGSGELFF.

The chain employs TRBV19 and TRBJ1-5; D is undetermined. V lost 5 bases, J lost 7 bases, and 9 bases lay in between. The CDR3 runs to 12 residues. Germline CDR1 is LNHDA and CDR2 is SQIVND (reference sequence). DNA for the CDR3: TGTGCCAGTAGTCCCCTTGGGCAGCCCCAGCATTTT. Its translation is CASSPLGQPQHF.

Many counts were recorded for this clonotype. This sequence joins TRBV7-9 and TRBJ2-1; the D gene is possibly TRBD1 (7 bases). Trimming cost V 5 bases and J 5 bases, with 16 bases left between them. Germline CDR1 reads SEHNR; CDR2 reads FQNEAQ (reference sequence). The CDR3 covers 15 residues. CDR3 coding DNA: TGTGCCAGCAGCCGTCGGGGGACAGCGGACAATGAGCAGTTCTTC. This gives the protein CASSRRGTADNEQFF.

This clonotype was seen ten or more times. This chain connects TRBV7-2 to TRBJ2-1; no definite D call. Germline V lookup: CDR1 SGHTA, CDR2 FQGNSA. The V end was cut by 5 bases, the J end by 3 bases, with 8 bases between. The CDR3 extends over 13 amino acids. CDR3 residues: CASSPRNYNEQFF. The CDR3, as DNA: TGTGCCAGCAGCCCCCGTAACTACAATGAGCAGTTCTTC.

This clonotype was found a few times. The chain joins TRBV5-6 to TRBJ2-6; D is ambiguous. CDR3 size: 18 residues. V lost 2 bases and J lost 2, with 17 bases in between. The germline V gene encodes CDR1 SGHDT and CDR2 YYEEEE. CDR3 DNA: TGTGCCAGCAGCTTCTTCAGTTTCGGGTTAGCTGGGGCCAACGTCCTGACTTTC. Translation gives CASSFFSFGLAGANVLTF.

This clonotype was seen a handful of times. The rearrangement joins TRBV7-9 to TRBJ2-1, with D hard to call. Trimming removed 1 base at V and 7 bases at J, with 5 bases between. Germline V gene lookup returns CDR1 SEHNR and CDR2 FQNEAQ (reference sequence). The CDR3 sequence is 12 residues long. The CDR3 DNA reads as TGTGCCAGCAGCTTAGGCCAGAATGAGCAGTTCTTC. Amino acid sequence: CASSLGQNEQFF. The full variable domain, completed using reference TRBV7-9 and TRBJ2-1, is DTGVSQNPRHKITKRGQNVTFRCDPISEHNRLYWYRQTLGQGPEFLTYFQNEAQLEKSRLLSDRFSAERPKGSFSTLEIQRTEQGDSAMYLCASSLGQNEQFFGPGTRLTVL.

The chain has TRBV6-8 and TRBJ2-5, with 9 bases matching TRBD2. CDR1 is MNHGY and CDR2 is SAAAGT in the germline V gene. The CDR3 is made up of 16 amino acids. Trimming cost V 7 bases and J 5 bases; bases outside gene matches: 14. CDR3 in amino acids: CASTHMAGGSRETQYF. The CDR3 DNA follows: TGTGCCAGCACCCACATGGCGGGAGGGAGCAGGGAGACCCAGTACTTC.

The chain recombines TRBV7-9 with TRBJ2-5, with D tentatively TRBD1 or TRBD2 (6 bases each). Germline values: CDR1 SEHNR, CDR2 FQNEAQ (reference sequence). The CDR3 runs to 15 residues. V was trimmed by 4 bases and J by 5 bases, leaving 17 bases between them. For the CDR3, the DNA is TGTGCCAGCAGCTCACACAGGGAGGTGTGGGAGACCCAGTACTTC. Translation: CASSSHREVWETQYF.

The rearrangement links TRBV18 to TRBJ1-3, with a possible D match to TRBD1 (6 bases). The CDR3 length is 15 residues. V lost 8 bases, J lost 2 bases, and 16 bases lay in between. The germline CDR1 and CDR2 sequences are KGHSH and LQKENI. CDR3: CASQRGQFPGNTIYF. The CDR3 nucleotides read TGTGCCAGCCAGAGGGGACAATTCCCTGGAAACACCATATATTTT.